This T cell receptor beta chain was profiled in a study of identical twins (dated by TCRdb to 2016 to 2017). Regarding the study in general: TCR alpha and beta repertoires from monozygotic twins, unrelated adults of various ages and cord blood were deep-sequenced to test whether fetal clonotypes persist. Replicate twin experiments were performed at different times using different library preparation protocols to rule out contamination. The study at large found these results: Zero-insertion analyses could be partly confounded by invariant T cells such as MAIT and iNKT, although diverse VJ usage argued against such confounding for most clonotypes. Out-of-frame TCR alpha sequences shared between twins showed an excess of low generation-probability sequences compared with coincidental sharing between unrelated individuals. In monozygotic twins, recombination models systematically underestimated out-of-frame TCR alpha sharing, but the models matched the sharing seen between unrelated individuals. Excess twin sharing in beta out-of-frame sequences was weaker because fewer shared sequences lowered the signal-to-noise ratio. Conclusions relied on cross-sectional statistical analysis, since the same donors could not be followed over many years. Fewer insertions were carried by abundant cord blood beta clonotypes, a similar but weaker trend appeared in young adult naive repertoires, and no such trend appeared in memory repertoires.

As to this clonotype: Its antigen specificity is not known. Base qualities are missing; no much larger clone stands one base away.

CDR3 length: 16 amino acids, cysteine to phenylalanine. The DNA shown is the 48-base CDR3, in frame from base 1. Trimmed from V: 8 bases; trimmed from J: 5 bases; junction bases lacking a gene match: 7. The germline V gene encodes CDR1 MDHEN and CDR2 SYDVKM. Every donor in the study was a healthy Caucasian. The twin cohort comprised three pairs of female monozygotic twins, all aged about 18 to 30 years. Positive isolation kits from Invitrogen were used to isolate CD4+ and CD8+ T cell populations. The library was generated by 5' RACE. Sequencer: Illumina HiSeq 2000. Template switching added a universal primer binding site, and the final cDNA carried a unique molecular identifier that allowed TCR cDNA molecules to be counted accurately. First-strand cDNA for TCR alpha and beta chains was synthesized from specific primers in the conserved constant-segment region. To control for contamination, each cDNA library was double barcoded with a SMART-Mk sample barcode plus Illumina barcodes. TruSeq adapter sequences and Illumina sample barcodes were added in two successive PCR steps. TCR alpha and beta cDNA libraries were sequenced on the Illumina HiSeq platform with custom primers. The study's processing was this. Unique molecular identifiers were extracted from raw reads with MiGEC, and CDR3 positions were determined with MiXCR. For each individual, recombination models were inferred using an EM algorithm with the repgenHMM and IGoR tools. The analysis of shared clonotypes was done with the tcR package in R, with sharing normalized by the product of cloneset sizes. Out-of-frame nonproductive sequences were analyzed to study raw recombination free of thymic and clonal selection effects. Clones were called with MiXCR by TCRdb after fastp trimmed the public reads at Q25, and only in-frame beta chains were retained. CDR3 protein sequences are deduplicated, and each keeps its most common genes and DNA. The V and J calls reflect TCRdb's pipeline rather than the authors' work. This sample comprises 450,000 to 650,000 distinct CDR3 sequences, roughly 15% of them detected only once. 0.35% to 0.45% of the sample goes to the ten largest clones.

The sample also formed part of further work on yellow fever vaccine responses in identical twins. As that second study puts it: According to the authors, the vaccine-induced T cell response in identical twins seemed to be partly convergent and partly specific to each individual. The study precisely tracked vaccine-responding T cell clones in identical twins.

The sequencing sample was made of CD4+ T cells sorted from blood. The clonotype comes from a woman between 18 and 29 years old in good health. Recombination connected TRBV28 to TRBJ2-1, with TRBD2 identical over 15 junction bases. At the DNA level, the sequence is TGTGCCAGCGGGAAAAGGACTAGCGGGAGGGACAATGAGCAGTTCTTC. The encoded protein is CASGKRTSGRDNEQFF. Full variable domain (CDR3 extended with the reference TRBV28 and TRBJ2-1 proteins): DVKVTQSSRYLVKRTGEKVFLECVQDMDHENMFWYRQDPGLGLRLIYFSYDVKMKEKGDIPEGYSVSREKKERFSLILESASTNQTSMYLCASGKRTSGRDNEQFFGPGTRLTVL.